This TCR beta chain was found in a study of blood T cell repertoires in COVID-19. The data were produced by immunoSEQ multiplex PCR, yet TCRdb's version contains in-frame clones alone and is incomplete. The profile shows around 330,000 clones, around 84% of them singletons. Trimming at V came to 1 base and at J to 5 bases, leaving 12 bases not matched to a gene. This CDR3 has 17 residues. Germline values: CDR1 LGHNA, CDR2 YNFKEQ. The sequenced material came from PBMCs or T cells enriched from blood (not recorded which). V is TRBV4-2 and J is TRBJ2-7; TRBD1 agrees at 9 bases. This receptor was taken from a woman aged 25 to 39 who had been exposed to COVID-19. This CDR3 is CASSQVLGDRVLHEQYF. DNA of the CDR3: TGTGCCAGCAGCCAAGTACTAGGGGACAGGGTCTTGCACGAGCAGTACTTC.